This T cell receptor beta chain was recovered during a study of beta chain features in type 1 diabetes. Study-wide background: Cells sorted and examined across all samples totaled 107,917,701.

Trimming stripped 3 bases from V and 8 bases from J, with 10 bases between. Germline-derived CDR1 and CDR2 are SQVTM and ANQGSEA. The length of the CDR3 is 11 residues. Concerning this clone: Antigen: not known.

Purities in excess of 95% were seen in all sorted populations. Broader study findings: There was a moderate but significant shortening of TCRB CDR3s in all four CD4+ subsets of Type 1 diabetes patients. The naive, central memory and Treg TCRB repertoires showed an apparent similarity that was greater among patients than among healthy donors.

Of the isolated RNA, all was reverse transcribed, and so the sequenced material was expressed TCRB transcripts. Clones were sequenced by immunoSEQ multiplex PCR, and TCRdb holds only the in-frame ones, with some missing. The profile shows about 230,000 clones, around 15% of them singletons. Sequenced input: naive CD4+ T cells from blood. The sequence derives from a man between 25 and 39 years old with type 1 diabetes. The rearrangement uses TRBV29-1 and TRBJ1-1; the D is unclear. CDR3 protein: CSVEGTAEAFF. CDR3 in DNA: TGCAGCGTTGAGGGCACAGCCGAAGCTTTCTTT.